The rows below give T cell receptor beta chains drawn from one sample of a study of shared clonotypes between healthy human individuals. Sequencing was performed with immunoSEQ multiplex PCR; in TCRdb, only in-frame clones are kept and a portion is missing. The data contain about 670,000 clones, roughly 70% of them seen just once; the ten biggest clones take up roughly 1.8%. Material: memory CD4+ T cells sorted from blood. These receptors originate from a woman younger than 45 in good health. The CDR3 runs from the conserved cysteine through the conserved F or W. D genes are given only for firm matches. Not every row has a clone size; where given, it reads once, few, many or a size class.

NA,TRBJ2-7,TRBV29-1,TRBD1,TGCAGCGTCGTCCCGGGACAGGGGGGGTCCGAGCAGTACTTC,CSVVPGQGGSEQYF
NA,TRBJ1-1,TRBV6-1,TRBD1,TGTGCCAGCTTAGTGACAGGGAGATTTTCGGCTGAAGCTTTCTTT,CASLVTGRFSAEAFF
NA,TRBJ2-5,TRBV5-4,NA,TGTGCCAGCAGCCCTAGCGTGACCGGGGAGACCCAGTACTTC,CASSPSVTGETQYF
NA,TRBJ2-2,TRBV4-2,TRBD2,TGTGCCAGCAGCCATTCCTCCGGGACTAGCACCGGGGAGCTGTTTTTT,CASSHSSGTSTGELFF
NA,TRBJ2-1,TRBV7-9,NA,TGTGCCAGCAGCTTCGGTACAGCCGCCTACTTAAGCTCCTACAATGAGCAGTTCTTC,CASSFGTAAYLSSYNEQFF
NA,TRBJ2-7,TRBV5-6,TRBD1,TGTGCCAGCAGAAAGACAGGGGGGGCCTACGAGCAGTACTTC,CASRKTGGAYEQYF
NA,TRBJ2-4,TRBV10-3,NA,TGTGCCATCAGTGCGATAAAAGCGGGCTCAAGTGCGGCCAAAAACATTCAGTACTTC,CAISAIKAGSSAAKNIQYF
NA,TRBJ1-2,TRBV10-3,TRBD1,TGTGCCATCAGAGGGGACAGGGAGGCGAATGGCTACACCTTC,CAIRGDREANGYTF
NA,TRBJ2-2,TRBV9,TRBD2,TGTGCCAGCAGCGTTGTTCCGGGAGGGGAAACCGGGGAGCTGTTTTTT,CASSVVPGGETGELFF
once,TRBJ1-1,TRBV10-3,NA,TGTGCCATCAGGGCCGGGGGGGCGCAGGTTGAAGCTTTCTTT,CAIRAGGAQVEAFF
NA,TRBJ1-1,TRBV25-1,NA,TGTGCCAGCATATCCTCCCCGGGCCGGGGAGCTTTCTTT,CASISSPGRGAFF
NA,TRBJ2-7,TRBV7-9,NA,TGTGCCAGCAGTGGAGAGGGCACAGTTTACGAGCAGTACTTC,CASSGEGTVYEQYF
NA,TRBJ2-7,TRBV6-6,NA,TGTGCCAGCAGTTACTCGGGTACTGGGTCCTACGAGCAGTACTTC,CASSYSGTGSYEQYF
once,TRBJ2-7,TRBV27,NA,TGTGCCAGCAGTCTCAGGACCACTGGTGAGCAGTACTTC,CASSLRTTGEQYF
NA,TRBJ2-3,TRBV10-2,TRBD2,TGCGCCAGCAGGCTAGCGGGGGCTAGCACAGATACGCAGTATTTT,CASRLAGASTDTQYF
NA,TRBJ1-4,TRBV18,NA,TGTGCCAGCTCATCTTCAACTAATGAAAAACTGTTTTTT,CASSSSTNEKLFF
NA,TRBJ1-5,TRBV12-5,NA,TGTGCTAGTGGTTCACGCCAGGGGTACGATCAGCCCCAGCATTTT,CASGSRQGYDQPQHF
NA,TRBJ2-7,TRBV28,NA,TGTGCCAGCAGTTTAAGGCGGCAGATCTACGAGCAGTACTTC,CASSLRRQIYEQYF
many,TRBJ1-5,TRBV4-2,TRBD1,TGTGCCAGCAGCCAAGATCTATTGGGACGGCAGGGGGCATATCAGCCCCAGCATTTT,CASSQDLLGRQGAYQPQHF
NA,TRBJ1-1,TRBV10-3,NA,TGTGCCATCAGCAAGGACACGAACACTGAAGCTTTCTTT,CAISKDTNTEAFF
NA,TRBJ2-3,TRBV13,TRBD2,TGTGCCAGCAGCTGGGGGACTAGCGGAGCCCTCACAGATACGCAGTATTTT,CASSWGTSGALTDTQYF
NA,TRBJ2-7,TRBV6-1,TRBD1,TGTGCCAGCAGTGGGTGGCGGGACAGGGAAGACGAGCAGTACTTC,CASSGWRDREDEQYF
NA,TRBJ1-2,TRBV12-5,TRBD1,TGTGCTAGTGGTAAGGGGGCGCAGGATGGCTACACCTTC,CASGKGAQDGYTF
NA,TRBJ2-1,TRBV7-2,TRBD2,TGTGCCAGCAGCACTACAGCGTTAGCGGGTGGTGAGCAGTTCTTC,CASSTTALAGGEQFF
NA,TRBJ1-3,TRBV2,NA,TGTGCCAGCAGTGAATATTGGGACAACATCCCAAGCTCTGGAAACACCATATATTTT,CASSEYWDNIPSSGNTIYF
few,TRBJ2-1,TRBV30,TRBD2,TGTGCCTGGGAGAGCGGGATCCATCGGAATGAGCAGTTCTTC,CAWESGIHRNEQFF
once,TRBJ1-2,TRBV6-1,NA,TGTGCCAGCCGCCCGGGCGGACTCTATGGCTACACCTTC,CASRPGGLYGYTF
NA,TRBJ1-4,TRBV5-6,NA,TGTGCCAGCACCCGCGGAAATAGCTATGAAAAACTGTTTTTT,CASTRGNSYEKLFF
NA,TRBJ2-7,TRBV21-1,NA,TGTGCCAGCAGCGCCGGCGGGGGGTTAGAGGTTACCTACGAGCAGTACTTC,CASSAGGGLEVTYEQYF
NA,TRBJ2-1,TRBV19,NA,TGTGCCAGTAGTATAGCTCCAGGGGTGGCCAATGAGCAGTTCTTC,CASSIAPGVANEQFF
NA,TRBJ2-2,TRBV28,NA,TGTGCCAGCAGTTTTCTTTTCGGGGAGCTGTTTTTT,CASSFLFGELFF
NA,TRBJ2-2,TRBV28,TRBD2,TGTGCCAGCAGTTTAGCGGGAGTACGGACCGGGGAGCTGTTTTTT,CASSLAGVRTGELFF
NA,TRBJ1-5,TRBV19,TRBD1,TGTGCCACCGCGGGACAGGGCCGTCAGCCCCAGCATTTT,CATAGQGRQPQHF
NA,TRBJ2-3,TRBV15,NA,TGTGCCACCAGCAGAGATTATTCGGCCACTAGCACAGATACGCAGTATTTT,CATSRDYSATSTDTQYF
NA,TRBJ2-3,TRBV19,TRBD2,TGTGCCAGTAGTATGGAGCGGGAGGGCCCGGGGACAGATACGCAGTATTTT,CASSMEREGPGTDTQYF
NA,TRBJ2-7,TRBV5-4,NA,TGTGCCAGCAGCTTAACCTCCCCCATTGGCAGGACCTACGAGCAGTACTTC,CASSLTSPIGRTYEQYF
NA,TRBJ1-1,TRBV28,NA,TGTGCCAGCAGTGCGCCCCGGGCCTCGAGGACTGAAGCTTTCTTT,CASSAPRASRTEAFF
few,TRBJ2-7,TRBV27,NA,TGTGCCAGCAGTCCCGTTGGAGGCACGGATGGCGAGCAGTACTTC,CASSPVGGTDGEQYF
NA,TRBJ2-7,TRBV2,NA,TGTGCCAGCAGTGTCTACGGACCCTACGAGCAGTACTTC,CASSVYGPYEQYF
NA,TRBJ1-1,TRBV7-9,NA,TGTGCCAGCAGCGGAATCACAGGGGCTTTCTTT,CASSGITGAFF
NA,TRBJ2-5,TRBV5-1,TRBD1,TGCGCCAGCAGCTCGACAGGGGCCCGACAAGAGACCCAGTACTTC,CASSSTGARQETQYF
NA,TRBJ2-1,TRBV5-1,TRBD2,TGCGCCAGCAGCTTGGCTGCGGGAGGATCCGAGGGTGAGCAGTTCTTC,CASSLAAGGSEGEQFF
NA,TRBJ1-5,TRBV6-5,NA,TGTGCCAGCAGTTACCGCGACGGGCGCAATCAGCCCCAGCATTTT,CASSYRDGRNQPQHF
NA,TRBJ1-5,TRBV28,TRBD1,TGTGCCAGCAGTTTTGTGGGGAGCAACAGGGGAATCAATCAGCCCCAGCATTTT,CASSFVGSNRGINQPQHF
NA,TRBJ1-5,TRBV19,NA,TGTGCCAGTACGAGGGAGGCGACCATTAGCAATCAGCCCCAGCATTTT,CASTREATISNQPQHF
NA,TRBJ1-1,TRBV6-4,NA,TGTGCCAGCAGACAGAACGGGGGGTCCCCTGAAGCTTTCTTT,CASRQNGGSPEAFF
NA,TRBJ1-1,TRBV27,NA,TGTGCCAGCAGTTTAAGGGAGGGTGGGGGCACTGAAGCTTTCTTT,CASSLREGGGTEAFF
once,TRBJ2-1,TRBV28,TRBD2,TGTGCCAGCAGTGGAGGGACTAAAAACCAAGAGCAGTTCTTC,CASSGGTKNQEQFF
NA,TRBJ2-2,TRBV7-3,TRBD2,TGTGCCAGCAAGCGGGAGGGCCCCGGGGAGCTGTTTTTT,CASKREGPGELFF
NA,TRBJ1-2,TRBV19,NA,TGTGCCAGCCGTAGCGGGGCAGCAGGGGAGGGCTATGGCTACACCTTC,CASRSGAAGEGYGYTF
NA,TRBJ1-1,TRBV6-4,NA,TGTGCCAGCAGTGACAGGTCCCGGGGGACTGAAGCTTTCTTT,CASSDRSRGTEAFF
NA,TRBJ1-1,TRBV2,NA,TGTGCCAGCAGTGAAGGCCCCAAGAGGACTGAAGCTTTCTTT,CASSEGPKRTEAFF
once,TRBJ2-7,TRBV15,NA,TGTGCCACCAGCAGCAGTCCCACAGGGTTCGGCGAGCAGTACTTC,CATSSSPTGFGEQYF
NA,TRBJ2-5,TRBV2,NA,TGTGCCAGCACCGCCTGGACACAACAAGAGACCCAGTACTTC,CASTAWTQQETQYF
few,TRBJ2-7,TRBV30,TRBD2,TGTGCCTGGAGACCCGGGACTAGCGGGAGTAGGCAGTACTTC,CAWRPGTSGSRQYF